The entry that follows covers one T cell receptor (beta chain) sequence. Through a sample-barcoded 5' primer and a J-beta primer mix, a second PCR was run for roughly 6 to 11 cycles. In TCRdb, the 5' RACE reads were re-called with MiXCR into one record per CDR3 protein. The table records about 970,000 distinct CDR3 sequences, roughly 50% of them present only once. The study drew donors from healthy Caucasian individuals in Russia aged about 6 to 95. Each of the donors had 9 to 10 milliliters of peripheral blood drawn into EDTA-treated Vacutainer tubes. The sample originates from a study of blood T cells in healthy people across ages. Germline CDR1 is ENHRY and CDR2 is SYGVKD. Between the trimmed V and J ends, which lost 6 bases and 8 bases, there was a span of 20 bases. CDR3 length: 15 residues.

This rearrangement joins TRBV10-3 to TRBJ2-1; D is possibly TRBD1 (6 bases). This TCR came from a woman aged 55-69 years in good health. Sequencing was performed on blood. CDR3 sequence: CAISQRDKSRDEQFF. Here the CDR3 DNA reads TGTGCCATCAGCCAGAGGGACAAGAGTAGGGATGAGCAGTTCTTC.